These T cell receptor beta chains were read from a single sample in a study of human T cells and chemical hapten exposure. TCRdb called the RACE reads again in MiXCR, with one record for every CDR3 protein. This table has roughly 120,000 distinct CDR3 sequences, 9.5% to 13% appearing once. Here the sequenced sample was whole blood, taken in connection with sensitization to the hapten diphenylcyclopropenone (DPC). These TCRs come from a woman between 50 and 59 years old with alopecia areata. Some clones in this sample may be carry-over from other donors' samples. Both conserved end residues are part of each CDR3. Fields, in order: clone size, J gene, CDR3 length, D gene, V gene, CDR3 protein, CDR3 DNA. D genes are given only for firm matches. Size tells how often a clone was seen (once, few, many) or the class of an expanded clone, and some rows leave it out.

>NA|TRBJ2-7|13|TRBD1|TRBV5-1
CASVGDRRSEQYF
TGCGCCAGCGTTGGGGACAGGAGGAGCGAGCAGTACTTC
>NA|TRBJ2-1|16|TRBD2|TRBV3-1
CASSQEGTRQRNEQFF
TGTGCCAGCAGCCAAGAAGGGACTAGGCAACGGAATGAGCAGTTCTTC
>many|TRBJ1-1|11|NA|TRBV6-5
CASSYRGEAFF
TGTGCCAGCAGCTATCGGGGTGAAGCTTTCTTT
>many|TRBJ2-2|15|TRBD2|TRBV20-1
CSASRAGVGTGELFF
TGCAGTGCTAGTAGGGCGGGAGTAGGCACCGGGGAGCTGTTTTTT
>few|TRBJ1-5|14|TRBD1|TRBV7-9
CASSRDRAAQPQHF
TGTGCCAGCAGCCGGGACAGGGCAGCACAGCCCCAGCATTTT
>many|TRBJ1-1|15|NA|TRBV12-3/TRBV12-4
CASSPPPYGRAEAFF
TGTGCCAGCAGTCCGCCCCCTTACGGGAGGGCTGAAGCTTTCTTT
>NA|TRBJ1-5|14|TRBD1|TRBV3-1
CASSRGQGSQPQHF
TGTGCCAGCAGCCGCGGACAGGGTAGTCAGCCCCAGCATTTT
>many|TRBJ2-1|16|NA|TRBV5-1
CASSLNEGAAYNEQFF
TGCGCCAGCAGCTTGAACGAGGGAGCCGCCTACAATGAGCAGTTCTTC
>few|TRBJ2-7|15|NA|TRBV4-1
CASSQDLDRTYEQYF
TGCGCCAGCAGCCAAGATCTCGACAGGACCTACGAGCAGTACTTC
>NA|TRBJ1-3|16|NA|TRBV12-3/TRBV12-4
CASSLWRPSSGNTVYF
TGTGCCAGCAGTTTGTGGAGACCGAGCTCTGGAAACACCGTATATTTT
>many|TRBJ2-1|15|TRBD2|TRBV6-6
CASSNPGLVTNEQFF
TGTGCCAGCAGTAACCCGGGACTAGTGACCAATGAGCAGTTCTTC
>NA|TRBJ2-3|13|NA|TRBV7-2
CASSPLLLNTQYF
TGTGCCAGCAGCCCCCTTCTACTAAATACGCAGTATTTT
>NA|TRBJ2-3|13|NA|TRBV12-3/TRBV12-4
CASSRQGTDTQYF
TGTGCCAGCAGTCGTCAAGGCACAGATACGCAGTATTTT
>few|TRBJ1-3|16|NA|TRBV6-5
CASMKGGRFSGNTIYF
TGTGCCAGCATGAAAGGCGGGCGCTTCTCTGGAAACACCATATATTTT
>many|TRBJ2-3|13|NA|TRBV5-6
CASSLSWADTQYF
TGTGCCAGCAGCTTATCCTGGGCAGATACGCAGTATTTT
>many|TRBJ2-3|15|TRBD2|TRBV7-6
CASSFSGEITDTQYF
TGTGCCAGCAGCTTTAGCGGGGAGATCACAGATACGCAGTATTTT
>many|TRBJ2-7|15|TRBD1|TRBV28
CASSLWGQGGNEQYF
TGTGCCAGCAGTTTATGGGGACAGGGGGGGAACGAGCAGTACTTC
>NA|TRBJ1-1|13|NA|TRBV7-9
CASSSWANTEAFF
TGTGCCAGCAGCTCATGGGCGAACACTGAAGCTTTCTTT
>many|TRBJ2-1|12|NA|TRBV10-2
CASSDTSIRQFF
TGCGCCAGCAGTGATACAAGCATAAGGCAGTTCTTC
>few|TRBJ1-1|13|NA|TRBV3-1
CASSQAGVTEAFF
TGTGCCAGCAGCCAAGCGGGGGTAACTGAAGCTTTCTTT
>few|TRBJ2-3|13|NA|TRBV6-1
CASSEVGYGTQYF
TGTGCCAGCAGTGAAGTGGGTTACGGTACGCAGTATTTT
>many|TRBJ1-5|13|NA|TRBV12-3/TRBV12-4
CASSFGPWEPQHF
TGTGCCAGCAGTTTCGGGCCATGGGAGCCCCAGCATTTT
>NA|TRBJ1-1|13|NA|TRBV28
CASSRFGNTEAFF
TGTGCCAGCAGTAGATTTGGGAACACTGAAGCTTTCTTT
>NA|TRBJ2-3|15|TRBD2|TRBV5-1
CASSLNLAGTDTQYF
TGCGCCAGCAGCTTGAACCTAGCGGGCACAGATACGCAGTATTTT
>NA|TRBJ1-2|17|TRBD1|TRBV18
CASSPTTSGTGGDGYTF
TGTGCCAGCTCACCAACAACATCCGGGACAGGGGGCGATGGCTACACCTTC
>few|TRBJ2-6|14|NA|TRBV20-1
CSAREPTGANVLTF
TGCAGTGCTAGGGAACCGACTGGGGCCAACGTCCTGACTTTC
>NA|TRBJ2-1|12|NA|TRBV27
CASSSNRAKQFF
TGTGCCAGCAGTTCTAACAGGGCTAAGCAGTTCTTC
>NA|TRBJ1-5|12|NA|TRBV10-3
CAISRANQPQHF
TGTGCCATCAGCAGGGCTAATCAGCCCCAGCATTTT
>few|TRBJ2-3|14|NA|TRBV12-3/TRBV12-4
CASSPPEIADTQYF
TGTGCCAGCAGTCCACCTGAGATAGCAGATACGCAGTATTTT
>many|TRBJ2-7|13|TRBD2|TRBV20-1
CSATGLGSYEQYF
TGCAGTGCCACGGGACTAGGCTCCTACGAGCAGTACTTC
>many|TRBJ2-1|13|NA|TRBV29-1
CSLLASSYNEQFF
TGCAGCCTGCTGGCGAGCTCCTACAATGAGCAGTTCTTC
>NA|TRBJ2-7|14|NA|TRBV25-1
CASNQVGSSYEQYF
TGTGCCAGCAACCAAGTGGGGAGCTCCTACGAGCAGTACTTC
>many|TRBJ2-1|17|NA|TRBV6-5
CASSLLDGRYSYNEQFF
TGTGCCAGCAGCCTACTAGATGGACGTTACTCCTACAATGAGCAGTTCTTC
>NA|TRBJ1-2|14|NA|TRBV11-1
CASSLSRGNYGYTF
TGTGCCAGCAGCTTAAGTCGGGGGAACTATGGCTACACCTTC
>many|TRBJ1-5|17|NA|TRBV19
CASSMTSTGRSNQPQHF
TGTGCCAGTAGTATGACCTCGACAGGACGAAGCAATCAGCCCCAGCATTTT